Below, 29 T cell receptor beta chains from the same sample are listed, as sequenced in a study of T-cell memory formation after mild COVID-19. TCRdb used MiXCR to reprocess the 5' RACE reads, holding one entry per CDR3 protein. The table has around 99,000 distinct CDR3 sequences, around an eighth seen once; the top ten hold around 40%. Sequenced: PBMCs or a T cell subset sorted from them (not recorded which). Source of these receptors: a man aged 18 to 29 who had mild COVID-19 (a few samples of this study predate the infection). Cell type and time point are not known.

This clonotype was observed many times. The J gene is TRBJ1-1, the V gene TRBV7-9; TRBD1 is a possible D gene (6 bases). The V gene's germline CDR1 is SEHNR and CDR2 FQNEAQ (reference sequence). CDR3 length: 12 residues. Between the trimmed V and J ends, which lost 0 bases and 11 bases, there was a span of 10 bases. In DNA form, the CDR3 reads TGTGCCAGCAGCTTAGCCCGGGGGCCGGCTTTCTTT. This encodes CASSLARGPAFF.

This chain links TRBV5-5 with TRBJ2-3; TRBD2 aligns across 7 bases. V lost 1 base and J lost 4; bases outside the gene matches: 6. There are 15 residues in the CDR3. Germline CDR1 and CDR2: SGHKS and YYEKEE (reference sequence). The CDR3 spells CASSLLDGGSDTQYF. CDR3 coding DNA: TGTGCCAGCAGCTTGCTTGACGGGGGGTCAGATACGCAGTATTTT.

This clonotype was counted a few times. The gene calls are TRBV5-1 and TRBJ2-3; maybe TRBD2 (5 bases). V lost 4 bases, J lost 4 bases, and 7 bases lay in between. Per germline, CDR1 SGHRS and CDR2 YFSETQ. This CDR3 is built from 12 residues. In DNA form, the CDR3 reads TGCGCCAGCAGCCGAGGGTCAGATACGCAGTATTTT. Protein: CASSRGSDTQYF.

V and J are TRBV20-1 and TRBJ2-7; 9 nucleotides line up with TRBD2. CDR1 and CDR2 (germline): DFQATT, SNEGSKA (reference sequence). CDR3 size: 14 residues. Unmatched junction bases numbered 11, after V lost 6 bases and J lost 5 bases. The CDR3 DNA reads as TGCAGTGCCAAAGCGGGGGGAGGGGCCCACGAGCAGTACGTC. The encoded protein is CSAKAGGGAHEQYV.

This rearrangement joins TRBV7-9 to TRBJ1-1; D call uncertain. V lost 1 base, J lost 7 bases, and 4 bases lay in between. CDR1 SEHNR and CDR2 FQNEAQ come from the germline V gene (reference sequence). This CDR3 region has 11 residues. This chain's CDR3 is CASSLGIEAFF. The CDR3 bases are TGTGCCAGCAGCTTAGGGATTGAAGCTTTCTTT.

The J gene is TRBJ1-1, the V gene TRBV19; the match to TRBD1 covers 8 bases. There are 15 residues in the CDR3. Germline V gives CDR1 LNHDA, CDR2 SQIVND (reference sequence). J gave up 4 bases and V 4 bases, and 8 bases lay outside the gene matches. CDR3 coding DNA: TGTGCCAGTAGTACCGACAGGGGTTATGTCACTGAAGCTTTCTTT. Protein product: CASSTDRGYVTEAFF. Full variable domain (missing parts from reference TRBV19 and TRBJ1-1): DGGITQSPKYLFRKEGQNVTLSCEQNLNHDAMYWYRQDPGQGLRLIYYSQIVNDFQKGDIAEGYSVSREKKESFPLTVTSAQKNPTAFYLCASSTDRGYVTEAFFGQGTRLTVV.

The CDR3 sequence is CASSLDGADTQYF. The DNA of the CDR3 is TGCGCCAGCAGCTTGGATGGAGCAGATACGCAGTATTTT. V usage is TRBV5-1 and J usage is TRBJ2-3; D not certain. Looked up from germline, CDR1 is SGHRS and CDR2 is YFSETQ. V was cut by 0 bases and J by 4 bases, with 6 bases left in between. The CDR3 is 13 residues long.

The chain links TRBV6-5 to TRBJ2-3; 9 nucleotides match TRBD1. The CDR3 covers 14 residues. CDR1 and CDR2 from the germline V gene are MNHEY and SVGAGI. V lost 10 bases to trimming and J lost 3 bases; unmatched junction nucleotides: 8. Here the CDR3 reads CATKRGQGTDTQYF. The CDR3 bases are TGTGCCACCAAGAGAGGACAGGGGACAGATACGCAGTATTTT.

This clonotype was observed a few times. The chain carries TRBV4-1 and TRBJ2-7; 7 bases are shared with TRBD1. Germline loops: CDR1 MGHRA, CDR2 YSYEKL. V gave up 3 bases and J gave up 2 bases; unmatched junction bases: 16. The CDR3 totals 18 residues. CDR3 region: CASSQARGATGITYEQYF. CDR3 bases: TGCGCCAGCAGCCAGGCCCGAGGCGCGACAGGGATAACCTACGAGCAGTACTTC.

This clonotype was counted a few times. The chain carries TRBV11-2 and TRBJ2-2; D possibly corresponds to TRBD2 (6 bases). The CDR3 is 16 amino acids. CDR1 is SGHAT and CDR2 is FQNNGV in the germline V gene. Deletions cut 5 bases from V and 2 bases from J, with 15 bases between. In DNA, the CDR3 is TGTGCCAGCAGCGAAGGGACTTGGATTAACACCGGGGAGCTGTTTTTT. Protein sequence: CASSEGTWINTGELFF.

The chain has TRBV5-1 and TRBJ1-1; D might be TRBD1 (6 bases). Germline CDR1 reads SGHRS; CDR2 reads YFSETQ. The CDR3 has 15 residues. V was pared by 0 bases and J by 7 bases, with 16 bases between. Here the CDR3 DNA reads TGCGCCAGCAGCTTGGAGACTCACAGGGAGGGTGAAGCTTTCTTT. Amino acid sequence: CASSLETHREGEAFF.

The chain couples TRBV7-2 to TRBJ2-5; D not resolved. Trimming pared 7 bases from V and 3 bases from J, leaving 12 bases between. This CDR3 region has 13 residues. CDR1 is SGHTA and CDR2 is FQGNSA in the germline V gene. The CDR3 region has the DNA TGTGCCAGCATTCGACTGTATGAAGAGACCCAGTACTTC. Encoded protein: CASIRLYEETQYF.

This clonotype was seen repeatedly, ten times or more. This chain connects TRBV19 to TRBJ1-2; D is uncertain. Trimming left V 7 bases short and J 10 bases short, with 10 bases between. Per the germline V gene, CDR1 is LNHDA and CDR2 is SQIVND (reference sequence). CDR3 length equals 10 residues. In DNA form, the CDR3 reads TGTGCCAGTAAAGGGCCCGACTACACCTTC. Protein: CASKGPDYTF.

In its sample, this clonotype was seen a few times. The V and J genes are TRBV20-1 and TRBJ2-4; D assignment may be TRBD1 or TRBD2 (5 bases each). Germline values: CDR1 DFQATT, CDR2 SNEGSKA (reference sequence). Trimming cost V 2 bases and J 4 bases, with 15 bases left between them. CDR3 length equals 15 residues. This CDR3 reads CSARPWGNLKNIQYF. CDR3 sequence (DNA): TGCAGTGCTAGACCGTGGGGGAACCTGAAAAACATTCAGTACTTC.

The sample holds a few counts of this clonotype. CDR3 amino acids: CASIQGMGTEAFF. The CDR3 region has the DNA TGTGCCAGCATCCAGGGTATGGGCACTGAAGCTTTCTTT. V usage is TRBV6-2 or TRBV6-3 and J usage is TRBJ1-1, with D perhaps matching TRBD1 (5 bases). Germline V gene lookup returns CDR1 MNHEY and CDR2 SVGEGT. This CDR3 spans 13 amino acids. V was shortened by 7 bases and J by 4 bases, with 13 bases between the two germline ends.

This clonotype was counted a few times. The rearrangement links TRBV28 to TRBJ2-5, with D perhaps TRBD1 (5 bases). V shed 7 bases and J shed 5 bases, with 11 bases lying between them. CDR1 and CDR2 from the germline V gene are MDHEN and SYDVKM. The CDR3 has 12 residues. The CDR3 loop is CASTLGAETQYF. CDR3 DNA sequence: TGTGCCAGCACCTTAGGGGCGGAGACCCAGTACTTC.

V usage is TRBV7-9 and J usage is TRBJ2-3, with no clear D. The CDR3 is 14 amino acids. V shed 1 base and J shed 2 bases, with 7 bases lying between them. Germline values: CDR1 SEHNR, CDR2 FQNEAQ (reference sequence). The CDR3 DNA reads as TGTGCCAGCAGCTTAGTGCAGCCCACAGATACGCAGTATTTT. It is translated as CASSLVQPTDTQYF.

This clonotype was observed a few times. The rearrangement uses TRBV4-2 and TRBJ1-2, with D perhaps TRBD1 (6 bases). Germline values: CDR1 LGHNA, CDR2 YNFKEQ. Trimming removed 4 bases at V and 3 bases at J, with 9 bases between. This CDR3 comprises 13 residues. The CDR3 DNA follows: TGTGCCAGCAGCCGGAGACAGGACTATGGCTACACCTTC. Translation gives CASSRRQDYGYTF.

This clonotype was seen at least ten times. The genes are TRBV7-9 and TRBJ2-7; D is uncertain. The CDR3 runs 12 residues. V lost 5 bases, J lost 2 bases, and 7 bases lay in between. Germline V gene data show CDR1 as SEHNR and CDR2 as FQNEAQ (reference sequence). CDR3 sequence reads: CASSRTAYEQYF. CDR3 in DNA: TGTGCCAGCAGCCGTACAGCCTACGAGCAGTACTTC.

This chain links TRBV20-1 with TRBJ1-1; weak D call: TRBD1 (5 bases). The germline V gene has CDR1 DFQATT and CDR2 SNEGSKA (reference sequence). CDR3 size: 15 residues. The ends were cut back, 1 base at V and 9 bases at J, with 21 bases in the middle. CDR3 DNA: TGCAGTGCTAGAGGGCGACCCAGGGAAGGTCTCCAAGCTTTCTTT. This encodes CSARGRPREGLQAFF.

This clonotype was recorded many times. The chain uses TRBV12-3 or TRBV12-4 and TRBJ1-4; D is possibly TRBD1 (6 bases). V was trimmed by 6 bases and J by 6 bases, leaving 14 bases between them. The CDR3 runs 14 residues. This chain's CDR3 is CASRTTGTYEKLFF. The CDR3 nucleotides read TGTGCCAGCAGAACTACAGGGACGTATGAAAAACTGTTTTTT.

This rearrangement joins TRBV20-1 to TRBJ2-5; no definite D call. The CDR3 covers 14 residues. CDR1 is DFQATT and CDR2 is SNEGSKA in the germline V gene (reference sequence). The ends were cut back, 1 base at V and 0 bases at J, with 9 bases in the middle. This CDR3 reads CSARGLADQETQYF. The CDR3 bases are TGCAGTGCTAGAGGACTCGCCGACCAAGAGACCCAGTACTTC.

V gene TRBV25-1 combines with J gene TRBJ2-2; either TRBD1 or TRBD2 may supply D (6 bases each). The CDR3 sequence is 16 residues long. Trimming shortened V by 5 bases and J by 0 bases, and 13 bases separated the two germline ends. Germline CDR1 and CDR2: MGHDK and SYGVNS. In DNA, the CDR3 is TGTGCCAGCAGTCTAGGGGGACTTTCGAACACCGGGGAGCTGTTTTTT. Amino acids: CASSLGGLSNTGELFF.

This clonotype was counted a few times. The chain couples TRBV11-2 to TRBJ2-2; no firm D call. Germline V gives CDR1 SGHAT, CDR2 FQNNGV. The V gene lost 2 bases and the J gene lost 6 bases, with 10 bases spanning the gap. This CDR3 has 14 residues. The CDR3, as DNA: TGTGCCAGCAGCTTAATGCCCTGGTCCGGGGAGCTGTTTTTT. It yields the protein CASSLMPWSGELFF.

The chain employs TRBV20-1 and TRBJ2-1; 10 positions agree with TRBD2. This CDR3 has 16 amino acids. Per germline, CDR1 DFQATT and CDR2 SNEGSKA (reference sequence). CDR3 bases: TGCAGGTATCGAGCTAGCGGGGGTCATTCCTACAATGAGCAGTTCTTC. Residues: CRYRASGGHSYNEQFF.

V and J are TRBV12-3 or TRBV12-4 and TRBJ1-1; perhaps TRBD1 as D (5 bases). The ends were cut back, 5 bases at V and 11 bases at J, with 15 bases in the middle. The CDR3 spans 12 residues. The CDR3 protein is CASSNNRMLAFF. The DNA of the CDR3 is TGTGCCAGCAGTAACAACAGGATGTTGGCTTTCTTT.

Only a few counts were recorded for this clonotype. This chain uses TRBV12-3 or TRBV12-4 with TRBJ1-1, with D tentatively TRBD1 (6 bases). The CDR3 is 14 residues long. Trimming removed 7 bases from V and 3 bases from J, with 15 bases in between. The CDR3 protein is CASTLRGGDTEAFF. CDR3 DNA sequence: TGTGCCAGCACCCTCCGAGGGGGGGACACTGAAGCTTTCTTT.

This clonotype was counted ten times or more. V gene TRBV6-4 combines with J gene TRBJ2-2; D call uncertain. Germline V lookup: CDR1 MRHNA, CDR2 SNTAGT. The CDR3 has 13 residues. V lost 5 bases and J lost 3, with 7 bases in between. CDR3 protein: CASSPRDTGELFF. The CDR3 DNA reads TGTGCCAGCAGTCCCCGGGACACCGGGGAGCTGTTTTTT.

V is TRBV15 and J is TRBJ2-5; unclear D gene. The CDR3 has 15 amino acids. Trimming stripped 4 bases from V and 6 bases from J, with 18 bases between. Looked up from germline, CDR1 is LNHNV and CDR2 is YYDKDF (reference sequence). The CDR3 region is CATSIDLGRGKTQYF. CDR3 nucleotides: TGTGCCACCAGCATAGATCTGGGTAGAGGAAAGACCCAGTACTTC.